The 2 T cell receptor beta chains below come from one sample, sequenced in a study of blood T cells in healthy people across ages. A sample-barcoded 5' primer and a J-beta primer mix were used in a second PCR of about 6 to 11 cycles. MiXCR was run by TCRdb on the 5' RACE reads, yielding one entry per CDR3 protein. The table shows some 790,000 distinct CDR3 sequences, with about 28% occurring only once. Material for sequencing was blood. These receptors were taken from an elderly woman in good health.

The chain uses TRBV6-5 and TRBJ2-7, with D perhaps matching TRBD1 (6 bases). Trimming removed 6 bases at V and 12 bases at J, with 24 bases between. Germline values: CDR1 MNHEY, CDR2 SVGAGI. The CDR3 has 14 amino acids. The CDR3, as DNA: TGTGCCAGCAGGCAAACAGGGCCACAAGAGGCCCGGTACTTC. It translates to CASRQTGPQEARYF.

This clonotype was observed many times. This chain joins TRBV12-3 or TRBV12-4 and TRBJ2-3; possibly TRBD1 for D (6 bases). The CDR3 runs 14 residues. V was trimmed by 7 bases and J by 7 bases, leaving 18 bases between them. CDR3 sequence reads: CASTQGLVGNTQYF. The CDR3 bases are TGTGCCAGCACCCAGGGGCTAGTCGGGAATACGCAGTATTTT.